Shown below are 27 T cell receptor beta chains from a single sample sequenced in a study of immune evolution from preneoplasia to lung adenocarcinoma (dated by TCRdb to the early 2020s). The library was prepared using the immunoSEQ multiplex PCR assay. TCRdb mirrors the immuneACCESS table, restricted to in-frame sequences. Some clones are absent from its copies; in checked studies, under half trace to an unresolved V gene, and the reason for the others is unknown. Present in this sample are fewer than 9,500 clones, 70% to 85% of which were seen just once. The ten biggest clones cover approximately 2.5% of the sample. Sequencing used FFPE invasive lung adenocarcinoma tissue. Interpreted using the paper, the cell subset or site label stands for: frankly invasive lung adenocarcinoma (ADC). The receptors shown here come from a person between 45 and 75 years old with lung adenocarcinoma.

The rearrangement links TRBV27 to TRBJ2-2; no clear D gene. The V end was cut by 1 base, the J end by 3 bases, with 6 bases between. The CDR3 consists of 14 residues. Germline CDR1 reads MNHEY; CDR2 reads SMNVEV (reference sequence). CDR3 protein: CASSLLGYTGELFF. In DNA form, the CDR3 reads TGTGCCAGCAGTTTATTAGGTTACACCGGGGAGCTGTTTTTT.

V is TRBV28 and J is TRBJ1-5; D is uncertain. Germline CDR1 and CDR2: MDHEN and SYDVKM. V was cut by 2 bases and J by 4 bases, with 12 bases left in between. The CDR3 contains 15 residues. The CDR3 loop reads CASSLKGFGNQPQHF. CDR3 nucleotides: TGTGCCAGCAGTTTAAAGGGTTTCGGGAATCAGCCCCAGCATTTT.

This clone occurred a few times. This chain joins TRBV28 and TRBJ2-3; 13 nucleotides align to TRBD2. There are 18 residues in the CDR3. Germline CDR1 reads MDHEN; CDR2 reads SYDVKM. With 4 bases clipped from V and 1 base from J, the junction kept 8 bases outside the gene matches. CDR3 loop: CASSYSGTSGTRTDTQYF. DNA for the CDR3: TGTGCCAGCAGTTACTCCGGGACTAGCGGGACCCGCACAGATACGCAGTATTTT.

The V and J genes are TRBV11-2 and TRBJ1-1; the D gene is possibly TRBD1 (6 bases). CDR1 and CDR2 (germline): SGHAT, FQNNGV. V was cut by 5 bases and J by 4 bases, with 14 bases left in between. The CDR3 extends over 14 amino acids. This CDR3 is CASSPTAGATEAFF. CDR3 DNA sequence: TGTGCCAGCAGCCCTACAGCAGGGGCCACTGAAGCTTTCTTT.

This chain links TRBV15 with TRBJ2-7; TRBD2 agrees at 13 bases. This CDR3 region has 17 residues. The junction had 10 bases not matched to a gene; V was cut back by 3 bases and J by 5 bases. In germline, CDR1 is LNHNV, CDR2 YYDKDF (reference sequence). The CDR3: CATSRLGGTSGINEQYF. CDR3 in DNA: TGTGCCACCAGCAGGTTGGGGGGGACTAGCGGGATCAACGAGCAGTACTTC.

V gene TRBV10-3 combines with J gene TRBJ1-2; the match to TRBD1 covers 10 bases. V was pared by 3 bases and J by 6 bases, with 4 bases of the junction left unmatched. Germline CDR1 reads ENHRY; CDR2 reads SYGVKD. The CDR3 totals 14 residues. CDR3 in DNA: TGTGCCATCAGTGACCCCGGACAGGGGGATGGCTACACCTTC. The encoded protein is CAISDPGQGDGYTF.

The chain uses TRBV6-1 and TRBJ2-7, with D tentatively TRBD2 (5 bases). V lost 2 bases to trimming and J lost 0 bases, with 11 bases between them. Germline V gene sequence: CDR1 MNHNS, CDR2 SASEGT. The CDR3 has 15 amino acids. As DNA, the CDR3 is TGTGCCAGCAGTGAACGGATAGCGAGCTCCTACGAGCAGTACTTC. Protein product: CASSERIASSYEQYF.

This sequence joins TRBV29-1 and TRBJ1-2; no reliable D call. V was clipped by 7 bases and J by 2 bases, with 11 bases between them. Germline loops: CDR1 SQVTM, CDR2 ANQGSEA. This CDR3 is built from 12 residues. In nucleotides, the CDR3 is TGCAGCGGCTTACGGGAGAACTATGGCTACACCTTC. It translates to CSGLRENYGYTF.

This chain uses TRBV28 with TRBJ2-7, with D hard to call. This CDR3 comprises 11 residues. V was clipped by 8 bases and J by 2 bases, with 7 bases between them. Germline CDR1 reads MDHEN; CDR2 reads SYDVKM. This CDR3 is CASGRTYEQYF. In DNA, the CDR3 is TGTGCCAGCGGCCGAACCTACGAGCAGTACTTC.

The chain couples TRBV7-3 to TRBJ2-1, with D maybe TRBD2 (6 bases). The ends were cut back, 2 bases at V and 6 bases at J, with 8 bases in the middle. Germline assignment: CDR1 SGHTA and CDR2 FQGTGA. The CDR3 runs to 13 residues. CDR3 nucleotide sequence: TGTGCCAGCAGCTTATGGGGAGGCAATGAGCAGTTCTTC. It encodes CASSLWGGNEQFF.

This clone was found once. V gene TRBV15 combines with J gene TRBJ2-5, with 9 bases matching TRBD1. This CDR3 spans 16 amino acids. J was trimmed by 5 bases and V by 4 bases; bases with no gene match: 11. Germline V gives CDR1 LNHNV, CDR2 YYDKDF (reference sequence). The CDR3, as DNA: TGTGCCACCAGCATTCTGGACAGGGGAAAGTGGGAGACCCAGTACTTC. It yields the protein CATSILDRGKWETQYF.

The chain employs TRBV19 and TRBJ2-1; 13 bases fit TRBD2. CDR3 size: 17 residues. V was clipped by 4 bases and J by 3 bases; unmatched bases: 6. Germline CDR1 is LNHDA and CDR2 is SQIVND (reference sequence). CDR3: CASSTRLAGGYYNEQFF. The CDR3 bases are TGTGCCAGTAGTACAAGACTAGCGGGAGGATACTACAATGAGCAGTTCTTC.

The chain joins TRBV7-9 to TRBJ2-5, with TRBD1 as a possible D gene (6 bases). The V end lost 0 bases, the J end lost 5 bases, and 19 bases lay between the germline ends. Germline loops: CDR1 SEHNR, CDR2 FQNEAQ (reference sequence). CDR3 length: 17 residues. CDR3: CASSLAISVGAVETQYF. CDR3 coding DNA: TGTGCCAGCAGCTTAGCCATTAGCGTGGGGGCGGTGGAGACCCAGTACTTC.

The J gene is TRBJ2-2, the V gene TRBV5-6, with D hard to call. Germline-derived CDR1 and CDR2 are SGHDT and YYEEEE. This CDR3 region has 14 residues. Trimming stripped 5 bases from V and 0 bases from J, with 8 bases between. The CDR3: CASRFSANTGELFF. In nucleotides, the CDR3 is TGTGCCAGCAGGTTCAGCGCGAACACCGGGGAGCTGTTTTTT.

This clone was seen a few times. This chain links TRBV7-9 with TRBJ2-7; the D gene is possibly TRBD2 (5 bases). Germline CDR1 and CDR2: SEHNR and FQNEAQ (reference sequence). V lost 0 bases to trimming and J lost 2 bases, with 14 bases between them. The CDR3 runs 16 residues. In nucleotides, the CDR3 is TGTGCCAGCAGCTTAGCAGGCGGGTTTCCGACCTACGAGCAGTACTTC. Amino acid sequence: CASSLAGGFPTYEQYF.

This clone has only one observation. This rearrangement joins TRBV30 to TRBJ1-2; 7 bases map to TRBD1. The V gene end was trimmed by 1 base and the J gene end by 6 bases; junction bases not matched to a gene: 2. Germline values: CDR1 GTSNPN, CDR2 SVGIG (reference sequence). The CDR3 totals 12 residues. CDR3 loop: CAWSGGGDGYTF. CDR3 nucleotide sequence: TGTGCCTGGAGTGGAGGGGGCGATGGCTACACCTTC.

The rearrangement links TRBV7-3 to TRBJ2-2; the match to TRBD2 covers 10 bases. J gave up 4 bases and V 5 bases, and 7 bases lay outside the gene matches. The CDR3 has 16 residues. Germline V gives CDR1 SGHTA, CDR2 FQGTGA. CDR3 bases: TGTGCCAGCAGCCCTATGACTAGCGGGTCCACCGGGGAGCTGTTTTTT. It yields the protein CASSPMTSGSTGELFF.

V usage is TRBV11-2 and J usage is TRBJ2-7; D gene ambiguous. This CDR3 region has 14 residues. V was pared by 0 bases and J by 0 bases, with 6 bases between. Germline-derived CDR1 and CDR2 are SGHAT and FQNNGV. The CDR3 DNA reads TGTGCCAGCAGCTTAGACCCAGGCTCCTACGAGCAGTACTTC. As protein: CASSLDPGSYEQYF.

This chain joins TRBV28 and TRBJ2-3; D is unresolved. Germline assignment: CDR1 MDHEN and CDR2 SYDVKM. The ends were cut back, 6 bases at V and 2 bases at J, with 9 bases in the middle. The CDR3 has 13 amino acids. CDR3 DNA: TGTGCCAGCAGGACTGTATACACAGATACGCAGTATTTT. Encoded protein: CASRTVYTDTQYF.

This chain joins TRBV20-1 and TRBJ2-1; TRBD2 might be the D (6 bases). This CDR3 spans 11 amino acids. V was trimmed by 3 bases and J by 10 bases, leaving 10 bases between them. Germline V CDR1 and CDR2: DFQATT, SNEGSKA (reference sequence). The DNA for the CDR3 is TGCAGTGCTAGGTCCGGGAGCGAGCAGTTCTTC. Residues: CSARSGSEQFF.

This clone was observed a few times. The CDR3 coding sequence is TGCGCCAGCAGCTTGTTCCCGGGACTAGCGGGAAGCGGCGGGGAGCTGTTTTTT. Translated, it gives CASSLFPGLAGSGGELFF. The gene calls are TRBV5-1 and TRBJ2-2; 13 bases are shared with TRBD2. Looked up from germline, CDR1 is SGHRS and CDR2 is YFSETQ. The CDR3 loop spans 18 amino acids. V lost 1 base, J lost 7 bases, and 10 bases stayed unmatched.

The genes are TRBV14 and TRBJ2-1, with D possibly called TRBD1 or TRBD2 (5 bases each). Trimming cost V 4 bases and J 10 bases, with 20 bases left between them. This CDR3 is 15 amino acids long. CDR1 and CDR2 (germline): SGHDN, FVKESK. The CDR3 sequence is CASSRDPGIGREQFF. For the CDR3, the DNA is TGTGCCAGCAGCCGGGACCCTGGAATCGGTCGGGAGCAGTTCTTC.

This clone was picked up a small number of times. The chain couples TRBV9 to TRBJ2-3; TRBD2 is a possible D gene (6 bases). This CDR3 has 13 residues. Germline assignment: CDR1 SGDLS and CDR2 YYNGEE. V lost 2 bases to trimming and J lost 6 bases, with 10 bases between them. The chain's CDR3 is CASSVGGTDTQYF. In DNA form, the CDR3 reads TGTGCCAGCAGCGTGGGGGGTACCGATACGCAGTATTTT.

This chain joins TRBV29-1 and TRBJ2-3; D may be TRBD2 (5 bases). Germline lookup yields CDR1 SQVTM and CDR2 ANQGSEA. V lost 2 bases, J lost 6 bases, and 12 bases lay in between. The CDR3 totals 13 residues. The CDR3 loop reads CSVESGVGDTQYF. The CDR3 DNA sequence: TGCAGCGTTGAATCCGGGGTTGGGGATACGCAGTATTTT.

The V gene is TRBV16, the J gene TRBJ2-3; 8 bases agree with TRBD1. From germline, CDR1 is KGHSY and CDR2 FQNENV. V gave up 0 bases and J gave up 3 bases; unmatched junction bases: 5. The CDR3 runs 16 residues. The CDR3 here is CASSQSGTGLTDTQYF. The CDR3 DNA reads TGTGCCAGCAGCCAATCCGGGACAGGATTAACAGATACGCAGTATTTT.

The genes are TRBV30 and TRBJ2-3, with TRBD2 matching 7 bases. J was trimmed by 6 bases and V by 2 bases; bases with no gene match: 8. Germline V CDR1 and CDR2: GTSNPN, SVGIG (reference sequence). The CDR3 extends over 14 amino acids. CDR3 nucleotide sequence: TGTGCCTGGAGTCCCCAGCGGGACGTCGATACGCAGTATTTT. It specifies CAWSPQRDVDTQYF.

The table lists this clone with a count of one. The chain has TRBV29-1 and TRBJ1-2; 7 bases map to TRBD1. In germline, CDR1 is SQVTM, CDR2 ANQGSEA. This CDR3 spans 12 amino acids. The J segment lost 2 bases and the V segment lost 3 bases, leaving 0 bases of the junction unmatched. In nucleotides, the CDR3 is TGCAGCGTTGAGGACAGGAACTATGGCTACACCTTC. Translating gives CSVEDRNYGYTF.